What follows are 17 T cell receptor beta chains derived from one specimen sequenced in a study of T cells after yellow fever vaccination. Via MiXCR, TCRdb re-called the 5' RACE reads, giving one row per CDR3 protein. The data hold more than 250,000 distinct CDR3 sequences, with around 7% observed a single time. Sequenced here: PBMCs, sampled about 41 days after the first yellow fever vaccination. The receptors come from a man between 18 and 35 years old who received the YFV17D yellow fever vaccine.

This clonotype was picked up many times. The chain carries TRBV12-3 or TRBV12-4 and TRBJ2-5; 9 bases agree with TRBD1. Losses at the gene ends were 5 bases for V and 5 bases for J; bases not matched to a gene: 6. CDR3 size: 14 residues. The CDR3 nucleotides read TGTGCCAGCAGTCCACAGGGGGCGCGGGAGACCCAGTACTTC. Protein: CASSPQGARETQYF.

The V gene is TRBV7-2, the J gene TRBJ2-3; 9 nucleotides line up with TRBD2. V lost 3 bases and J lost 0; bases outside the gene matches: 4. CDR3 length: 16 residues. Germline V gene data show CDR1 as SGHTA and CDR2 as FQGNSA. As DNA, the CDR3 is TGTGCCAGCAGCTTGCTAGCGGGGCTAAGCACAGATACGCAGTATTTT. It codes for CASSLLAGLSTDTQYF. Looking up the rest from reference TRBV7-2 and TRBJ2-3 gives the full variable domain: GAGVSQSPSNKVTEKGKDVELRCDPISGHTALYWYRQSLGQGLEFLIYFQGNSAPDKSGLPSDRFSAERTGGSVSTLTIQRTQQEDSAVYLCASSLLAGLSTDTQYFGPGTRLTVL.

This clonotype came up many times. V is TRBV19 and J is TRBJ2-1; D is tentatively TRBD1 or TRBD2 (5 bases each). The CDR3 consists of 16 residues. CDR1 is LNHDA and CDR2 is SQIVND in the germline V gene (reference sequence). V lost 6 bases and J 6 bases, leaving 21 bases between the germline ends. The CDR3, as DNA: TGTGCCAGTAGCAGAGGAGGCAGGGTAGTCTCCAATGAGCAGTTCTTC. Translated, it gives CASSRGGRVVSNEQFF. Supplemented by reference TRBV19 and TRBJ2-1, the full variable domain reads DGGITQSPKYLFRKEGQNVTLSCEQNLNHDAMYWYRQDPGQGLRLIYYSQIVNDFQKGDIAEGYSVSREKKESFPLTVTSAQKNPTAFYLCASSRGGRVVSNEQFFGPGTRLTVL.

This clonotype showed up many times. This sequence joins TRBV20-1 and TRBJ2-1; D gene ambiguous. In germline, CDR1 is DFQATT, CDR2 SNEGSKA (reference sequence). Trimming took off 4 bases at V and 0 bases at J, with 7 bases between the two ends. CDR3 length: 13 residues. CDR3 DNA: TGCAGTGCTATGGCAGTCTCCTACAATGAGCAGTTCTTC. This gives the protein CSAMAVSYNEQFF.

The genes are TRBV5-1 and TRBJ2-7, with D unclear. The CDR3 contains 15 residues. V lost 4 bases to trimming and J lost 3 bases, with 17 bases between them. Per germline, CDR1 SGHRS and CDR2 YFSETQ. CDR3 coding DNA: TGCGCCAGCAGCCCAGGAATCTATAGCAGCTACGAGCAGTACTTC. Translation: CASSPGIYSSYEQYF.

The sample holds a few counts of this clonotype. This chain connects TRBV7-9 to TRBJ2-1; D may be TRBD1 or TRBD2 (5 bases each). The CDR3 is 15 residues long. The V end lost 5 bases, the J end lost 3 bases, and 14 bases lay between the germline ends. Germline loops: CDR1 SEHNR, CDR2 FQNEAQ (reference sequence). CDR3 nucleotide sequence: TGTGCCAGCAGCCTAAAGGGGAGCATCTACAATGAGCAGTTCTTC. This translates into CASSLKGSIYNEQFF.

The rearrangement links TRBV6-5 to TRBJ1-1; the D gene is possibly TRBD1 (5 bases). V lost 4 bases to trimming and J lost 8 bases, with 11 bases between them. The CDR3 sequence is 12 residues long. The germline CDR1 and CDR2 sequences are MNHEY and SVGAGI. CDR3 sequence: CASSFLGGEAFF. CDR3 sequence (DNA): TGTGCCAGCAGTTTTCTTGGGGGGGAAGCTTTCTTT.

The genes are TRBV3-1 and TRBJ2-5; tentatively, D is TRBD2 (6 bases). From germline, CDR1 is LGHDT and CDR2 YNNKEL (reference sequence). This CDR3 region has 15 residues. Trimming cost V 2 bases and J 2 bases, with 12 bases left between them. CDR3 region: CASSQNVREQETQYF. DNA for the CDR3: TGTGCCAGCAGCCAAAATGTGCGGGAACAAGAGACCCAGTACTTC.

V usage is TRBV12-3 or TRBV12-4 and J usage is TRBJ1-2; the match to TRBD1 covers 9 bases. The CDR3 is 15 amino acids. The V gene end was trimmed by 5 bases and the J gene end by 8 bases; junction bases not matched to a gene: 12. CDR3 loop: CASSPRTGVLGGYTF. DNA of the CDR3: TGTGCCAGCAGTCCGCGGACAGGGGTTCTGGGAGGCTACACCTTC.

The chain has TRBV6-2 or TRBV6-3 and TRBJ2-5, with 9 bases matching TRBD2. The CDR3 covers 14 residues. CDR1 and CDR2 (germline): MNHEY, SVGEGT. V lost 7 bases to trimming and J lost 7 bases; unmatched junction nucleotides: 10. CDR3 DNA: TGTGCCAGCACTGCGGGGACTAGCTGGGGGACCCAGTACTTC. Translated, it gives CASTAGTSWGTQYF.

This clonotype came up a few times. The chain employs TRBV18 and TRBJ2-2; a possible D gene is TRBD1 (6 bases). This CDR3 region has 15 residues. In germline, CDR1 is KGHSH, CDR2 LQKENI. Trimming removed 5 bases at V and 4 bases at J, with 14 bases between. CDR3 region: CASSFGTSLTGELFF. The CDR3 DNA reads TGTGCCAGCTCATTCGGGACATCTCTCACCGGGGAGCTGTTTTTT.

This clonotype occurred many times. The chain carries TRBV6-2 or TRBV6-3 and TRBJ2-6; D is ambiguous. CDR1 and CDR2 from the germline V gene are MNHEY and SVGEGT. V was trimmed by 4 bases and J by 4 bases, leaving 5 bases between them. The CDR3 runs to 13 residues. The CDR3, as DNA: TGTGCCAGCAGTTTATCCGGGGCCAACGTCCTGACTTTC. Protein product: CASSLSGANVLTF.

This clonotype has only one observation. Possible read error: a much larger clone is one base away. The V and J genes are TRBV7-6 and TRBJ2-3; no definite D call. Germline V gives CDR1 SGHVS, CDR2 FNYEAQ. This CDR3 is built from 13 residues. For the CDR3, the DNA is TGTGTCAGCACGGGCCGTAGCACAGATACGCAGTATTTT. Translation gives CVSTGRSTDTQYF.

The chain links TRBV16 to TRBJ2-1; D is unclear. The CDR3 consists of 17 residues. Germline CDR1 KGHSY, CDR2 FQNENV. V was cut by 1 base and J by 7 bases, with 20 bases left in between. CDR3 in amino acids: CASSQFERPTRKNEQFF. The CDR3 coding sequence is TGTGCCAGCAGCCAATTTGAAAGGCCCACCAGGAAGAATGAGCAGTTCTTC.

This chain uses TRBV5-1 with TRBJ1-1, with D uncertain. V lost 2 bases, J lost 1 base, and 21 bases lay in between. The germline CDR1 and CDR2 sequences are SGHRS and YFSETQ. The CDR3 is made up of 18 amino acids. The CDR3 bases are TGCGCCAGCAGCTTAGGGAGGCAGCTAACCAGAACGAACACTGAAGCTTTCTTT. Translated, it gives CASSLGRQLTRTNTEAFF.

Ten or more counts support this clonotype. The chain employs TRBV7-2 and TRBJ2-5; a weak D match, TRBD1 (6 bases). CDR3 length equals 17 residues. V was clipped by 1 base and J by 5 bases, with 20 bases between them. Germline-derived CDR1 and CDR2 are SGHTA and FQGNSA. The CDR3 here is CASSLGSTGPDAETQYF. CDR3 DNA sequence: TGTGCCAGCAGCTTAGGGAGTACAGGGCCGGATGCGGAGACCCAGTACTTC.

V gene TRBV4-1 combines with J gene TRBJ2-1; TRBD2 matches 13 bases. This CDR3 is built from 16 residues. With 4 bases clipped from V and 5 bases from J, the junction kept 5 bases outside the gene matches. From germline, CDR1 is MGHRA and CDR2 YSYEKL. The CDR3: CASSPRLAGGHNEQFF. As DNA, the CDR3 is TGCGCCAGCAGCCCGCGACTAGCGGGGGGCCACAATGAGCAGTTCTTC.